This T cell receptor (beta chain) comes out of a study of blood T cell repertoires in COVID-19. Measured with immunoSEQ multiplex PCR; TCRdb has only the in-frame clones, and not every one. Of about 24,000 clones in the sample, around nine tenths were seen once. V was clipped by 5 bases and J by 5 bases, with 16 bases between them. The CDR3 covers 15 residues. Germline V gene data show CDR1 as MNHEY and CDR2 as SMNVEV (reference sequence). The chain links TRBV27 to TRBJ1-3; tentative D call: TRBD1 (5 bases). The TCR originated in a man aged 65-85 years with COVID-19, enrolled during active disease. Specimen: peripheral blood. The CDR3 loop reads CASSPSGDRRNTIYF. The CDR3 bases are TGTGCCAGCAGTCCCTCAGGCGACAGACGAAACACCATATATTTT.